This T cell receptor (beta chain) was captured by sequencing in a study of T cells after yellow fever vaccination. The CDR3 contains 15 residues. The germline V and J ends were trimmed by 1 base and 7 bases, with 13 bases remaining between them. This clonotype occurred many times. In TCRdb, the 5' RACE reads were re-called with MiXCR into one record per CDR3 protein. The table has under 50,000 distinct CDR3 sequences, 5% to 8% seen once; the top ten hold 10%. This receptor was identified in a man aged 30 to 39 who received the YFV17D yellow fever vaccine. This specimen was PBMCs, either bulk or a sorted T-cell subset (CD4+, CD8+, memory, or dextramer-sorted; not recorded which), taken 45 days after the yellow fever booster vaccination. The chain carries TRBV12-3 or TRBV12-4 and TRBJ1-4, with a possible D match to TRBD1 (5 bases). Written as DNA, the CDR3 is TGTGCCAGCAGTTTAGTCACAGGTGTGCTTGAAAAACTGTTTTTT. Translating it yields CASSLVTGVLEKLFF.